A selection of T cell receptor beta chains follows, all from one sample in a study of blood T cell repertoires in COVID-19. Assay used: immunoSEQ multiplex PCR; TCRdb lists only in-frame clones, some missing. The sample shows some 250,000 clones, around four fifths of them seen only once. The specimen sequenced was peripheral blood. These receptors were obtained from a young man who had recovered from COVID-19. The CDR3 runs from the conserved cysteine through the conserved F or W. The D gene is left open where the match is weak. Only part of the rows carry a size: once, few, many, or a class if the clone is expanded.

size,J,V,D,CDR3,DNA
NA,TRBJ1-2,TRBV4-1,NA,CASSQNQGLNYGYTF,TGCGCCAGCAGCCAAAACCAGGGGTTGAACTATGGCTACACCTTC
NA,TRBJ1-1,TRBV6-5,NA,CASSYSNTNTEAFF,TGTGCCAGCAGTTACTCGAACACGAACACTGAAGCTTTCTTT
few,TRBJ2-2,TRBV2,NA,CASSVQETGNTGELFF,TGTGCCAGCAGTGTTCAAGAAACTGGGAACACCGGGGAGCTGTTTTTT
NA,TRBJ1-1,TRBV2,TRBD1,CASSLDRVGTEAFF,TGTGCCAGCAGCCTGGACAGGGTTGGCACTGAAGCTTTCTTT
NA,TRBJ1-1,TRBV6-5,NA,CASSRVTEAFF,TGTGCCAGCAGCAGGGTAACTGAAGCTTTCTTT
NA,TRBJ1-2,TRBV7-9,NA,CASSLEDSDYGYTF,TGTGCCAGCAGCTTAGAGGACAGCGACTATGGCTACACCTTC
NA,TRBJ2-1,TRBV12-3/TRBV12-4,NA,CASTVTPGIHLF,TGTGCCAGCACCGTAACCCCGGGAATTCACCTCTTC
once,TRBJ1-1,TRBV6-4,NA,CASSQMAGATEAFF,TGTGCCAGCAGTCAAATGGCAGGGGCGACTGAAGCTTTCTTT
once,TRBJ2-2,TRBV7-9,TRBD1,CASSLAGGQVSEELFF,TGTGCCAGCAGCTTAGCCGGGGGACAGGTATCCGAGGAGCTGTTTTTT
few,TRBJ2-5,TRBV28,NA,CASSTPGQETQYF,TGTGCCAGCAGCACGCCAGGGCAAGAGACCCAGTACTTC
NA,TRBJ1-2,TRBV27,TRBD1,CASSWTGGRYGYTF,TGTGCCAGCAGTTGGACAGGGGGACGGTATGGCTACACCTTC
NA,TRBJ1-2,TRBV5-1,NA,CASTPGGEDYGYTF,TGCGCCAGCACACCTGGAGGGGAAGACTATGGCTACACCTTC
NA,TRBJ2-5,TRBV7-8,NA,CASSPRTSETQYF,TGTGCCAGCAGCCCGCGGACTTCAGAGACCCAGTACTTC
NA,TRBJ2-7,TRBV6-5,NA,CASMSGPYYEQYF,TGTGCCAGCATGAGCGGACCCTACTACGAGCAGTACTTC
NA,TRBJ2-5,TRBV25-1,TRBD2,CASSSRGGEETQYF,TGTGCCAGCAGTTCCCGGGGAGGGGAAGAGACCCAGTACTTC
NA,TRBJ2-1,TRBV4-1,TRBD1,CASSHQTGGSINEQFF,TGCGCCAGCAGCCACCAGACAGGGGGCTCTATTAATGAGCAGTTCTTC
NA,TRBJ2-5,TRBV5-4,TRBD1,CASSYGQGGIQETQYF,TGTGCCAGCAGCTATGGACAGGGGGGGATCCAAGAGACCCAGTACTTC
NA,TRBJ1-1,TRBV9,NA,CASSGLSKGQTGGGMNTEAFF,TGTGCCAGCAGCGGACTTTCCAAAGGACAGACTGGCGGGGGGATGAACACTGAAGCTTTCTTT
NA,TRBJ2-2,TRBV27,TRBD1,CASSLSRGRRTGELFF,TGTGCCAGCAGTTTAAGCAGGGGGCGAAGAACCGGGGAGCTGTTTTTT
NA,TRBJ2-5,TRBV9,NA,CASSVAGVQETQYF,TGTGCCAGCAGCGTAGCCGGGGTTCAGGAGACCCAGTACTTC
NA,TRBJ2-2,TRBV21-1,NA,CASRRQGAGELFF,TGTGCCAGCCGCAGGCAGGGTGCCGGGGAGCTGTTTTTT
NA,TRBJ2-3,TRBV5-8,NA,CASSLRPGDTYDTQYF,TGTGCCAGCAGCTTAAGGCCCGGGGACACGTACGATACGCAGTATTTT
NA,TRBJ2-3,TRBV11-3,TRBD2,CASSSGTTRDTQYF,TGTGCCAGCAGCTCCGGGACTACTAGGGATACGCAGTATTTT
NA,TRBJ2-1,TRBV9,TRBD2,CASSVGAGLATNEQFF,TGTGCCAGCAGCGTAGGGGCCGGACTAGCTACGAATGAGCAGTTCTTC
NA,TRBJ1-6,TRBV4-1,NA,CASSQGLGGTPSPLHF,TGCGCCAGCAGCCAGGGACTCGGGGGGACCCCTTCACCCCTCCACTTT
NA,TRBJ2-1,TRBV9,TRBD1,CASSLGGQGFAEQFF,TGTGCCAGCAGCCTTGGGGGACAGGGGTTTGCTGAGCAGTTCTTC
NA,TRBJ1-2,TRBV2,NA,CASSPTGDYGYTF,TGTGCCAGCAGCCCTACAGGTGACTATGGCTACACCTTC
NA,TRBJ2-2,TRBV5-1,TRBD1,CASSLAGDRLGGELFF,TGCGCCAGCAGCTTGGCCGGGGACAGGCTCGGCGGGGAGCTGTTTTTT
NA,TRBJ2-5,TRBV18,TRBD2,CASSPSGGGRQETQYF,TGTGCCAGCTCACCTAGCGGGGGAGGTCGCCAAGAGACCCAGTACTTC